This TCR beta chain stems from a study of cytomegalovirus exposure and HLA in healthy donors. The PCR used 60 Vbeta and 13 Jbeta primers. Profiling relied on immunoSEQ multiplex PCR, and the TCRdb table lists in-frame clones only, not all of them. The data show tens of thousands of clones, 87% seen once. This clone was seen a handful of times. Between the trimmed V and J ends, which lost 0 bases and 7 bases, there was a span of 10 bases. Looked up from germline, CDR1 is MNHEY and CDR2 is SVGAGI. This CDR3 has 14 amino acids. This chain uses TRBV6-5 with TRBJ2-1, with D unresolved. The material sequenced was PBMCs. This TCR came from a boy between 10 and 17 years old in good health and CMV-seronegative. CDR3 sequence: CASSYSNTANEQFF. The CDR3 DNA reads TGTGCCAGCAGTTACTCGAATACTGCTAATGAGCAGTTCTTC.